This T cell receptor (beta chain) comes out of a study of beta chain features in type 1 diabetes. The sequenced template was cDNA made from the entire isolated RNA. TCRdb's table, derived via immunoSEQ multiplex PCR, lists solely in-frame clones and lacks some. The profile shows hundreds of thousands of clones, 14% of them singletons. V lost 2 bases to trimming and J lost 7 bases; unmatched junction nucleotides: 7. Germline V gene lookup returns CDR1 SGHRS and CDR2 YFSETQ. The CDR3 contains 14 residues. This TCR was recovered from a man aged 30 to 39 in good health. V usage is TRBV5-1 and J usage is TRBJ2-5, with 8 bases aligning to TRBD1. Source material: central memory CD4+ T cells from blood. The CDR3: CASSLTGGSSTQYF. The DNA of the CDR3 is TGCGCCAGCAGCTTAACAGGGGGGTCGTCGACCCAGTACTTC. Full variable domain (missing parts from reference TRBV5-1 and TRBJ2-5): KAGVTQTPRYLIKTRGQQVTLSCSPISGHRSVSWYQQTPGQGLQFLFEYFSETQRNKGNFPGRFSGRQFSNSRSEMNVSTLELGDSALYLCASSLTGGSSTQYFGPGTRLLVL.